The 23 T cell receptor beta chains listed next were all sequenced from one sample in a study of blood T cell repertoires in COVID-19. Assay: immunoSEQ multiplex PCR; the TCRdb copy retains only in-frame clones and omits some. This table holds 250,000 to 300,000 clones, approximately 88% found once. Sequenced: peripheral blood. The receptor set was obtained from a woman younger than 45 who had recovered from COVID-19.

This sequence joins TRBV20-1 and TRBJ2-7; 7 bases agree with TRBD2. The CDR3 runs to 14 residues. Losses at the gene ends were 3 bases for V and 2 bases for J; bases not matched to a gene: 7. CDR1 and CDR2 from the germline V gene are DFQATT and SNEGSKA (reference sequence). CDR3 sequence reads: CSASRGRGAYEQYF. CDR3 bases: TGCAGTGCTAGTAGGGGCCGGGGGGCCTACGAGCAGTACTTC.

The rearrangement links TRBV11-2 to TRBJ2-7, with a possible D match to TRBD2 (6 bases). CDR1 is SGHAT and CDR2 is FQNNGV in the germline V gene. CDR3 length equals 18 residues. The ends were cut back, 4 bases at V and 3 bases at J, with 25 bases in the middle. The DNA for the CDR3 is TGTGCCAGCAGCTCCCAAGGGAGGCTTCCAGAACTCATCTACGAGCAGTACTTC. This sequence encodes CASSSQGRLPELIYEQYF.

The V gene is TRBV6-5, the J gene TRBJ1-2; perhaps TRBD1 as D (5 bases). V shed 7 bases and J shed 5 bases, with 14 bases lying between them. The CDR3 is 13 amino acids. Looked up from germline, CDR1 is MNHEY and CDR2 is SVGAGI. The chain's CDR3 is CASTAREGYGYTF. The CDR3 coding sequence is TGTGCCAGCACCGCCAGGGAGGGATATGGCTACACCTTC.

This chain links TRBV2 with TRBJ2-5, with D tentatively TRBD1 (5 bases). Deletions cut 7 bases from V and 1 base from J, with 16 bases between. The CDR3 covers 15 residues. CDR1 and CDR2 from the germline V gene are SNHLY and FYNNEI. CDR3 sequence reads: CASNYGAALQETQYF. The CDR3 DNA reads as TGTGCCAGCAACTATGGGGCAGCCCTCCAAGAGACCCAGTACTTC.

The chain is built from TRBV6-7 and TRBJ2-7; D is possibly TRBD2 (5 bases). TRBV6-7 has ORF status, its function being uncertain. The CDR3 extends over 13 amino acids. The V end lost 7 bases, the J end lost 2 bases, and 12 bases lay between the germline ends. The CDR3 coding sequence is TGTGCCAGCACTCGAGGGAATACCTACGAGCAGTACTTC. The encoded protein is CASTRGNTYEQYF.

The chain combines TRBV2 with TRBJ2-7; no clear D gene. Germline V gives CDR1 SNHLY, CDR2 FYNNEI. The CDR3 is 15 amino acids. Trimming stripped 6 bases from V and 2 bases from J, with 17 bases between. DNA of the CDR3: TGTGCCAGCAGGAGAGGAATAGCATTTGCCTACGAGCAGTACTTC. Its translation: CASRRGIAFAYEQYF.

The chain links TRBV19 to TRBJ2-1; a possible D gene is TRBD2 (5 bases). Germline V gene data show CDR1 as LNHDA and CDR2 as SQIVND (reference sequence). Trimming shortened V by 3 bases and J by 5 bases, and 17 bases separated the two germline ends. This CDR3 contains 16 residues. CDR3 in DNA: TGTGCCAGTAGTATTAAGGCTAGCCTAGGCCACAATGAGCAGTTCTTC. It encodes CASSIKASLGHNEQFF.

This chain links TRBV19 with TRBJ2-7; D possibly corresponds to TRBD1 (6 bases). Germline-derived CDR1 and CDR2 are LNHDA and SQIVND (reference sequence). Trimming left V 5 bases short and J 0 bases short, with 11 bases between. The CDR3 spans 14 residues. CDR3 region: CASSSWTDSYEQYF. The CDR3 DNA sequence: TGTGCCAGTAGTTCCTGGACAGACTCCTACGAGCAGTACTTC.

The V call is TRBV6-5, the J call TRBJ1-3; D is undetermined. The CDR3 is 15 amino acids. Germline V gene lookup returns CDR1 MNHEY and CDR2 SVGAGI. Trimming left V 6 bases short and J 0 bases short, with 12 bases between. This CDR3 is CASSLRPSSGNTIYF. As DNA, the CDR3 is TGTGCCAGCAGCCTCAGGCCGAGCTCTGGAAACACCATATATTTT.

CDR3 loop: CASSLAGSNEQFF. CDR3 coding DNA: TGTGCCAGCAGCTTAGCAGGCTCCAATGAGCAGTTCTTC. The rearrangement joins TRBV11-2 to TRBJ2-1, with D unclear. CDR1 SGHAT and CDR2 FQNNGV come from the germline V gene. The CDR3 is 13 amino acids. Trimming took 1 base from V and 6 from J, leaving 7 bases between them.

The CDR3 loop is CASSFGRIYEQYF. The CDR3 DNA follows: TGTGCCAGCAGTTTTGGCAGGATCTACGAGCAGTACTTC. This chain joins TRBV12-3 or TRBV12-4 and TRBJ2-7; no reliable D call. Trimming removed 3 bases from V and 3 bases from J, with 9 bases in between. The CDR3 length is 13 residues.

CDR3 residues: CASSYRGGSNQPQHF. The CDR3 DNA is TGTGCCAGCAGCTACAGGGGGGGAAGCAATCAGCCCCAGCATTTT. The rearrangement joins TRBV13 to TRBJ1-5; TRBD1 matches 8 bases. The CDR3 length is 15 residues. With 4 bases clipped from V and 1 base from J, the junction kept 3 bases outside the gene matches. Per germline, CDR1 PRHDT and CDR2 FYEKMQ (reference sequence).

This sequence joins TRBV28 and TRBJ2-7, with 9 bases identical to TRBD1. The CDR3 is made up of 14 amino acids. Trimming removed 6 bases from V and 1 base from J; junction bases left unmatched: 4. Germline V gene data show CDR1 as MDHEN and CDR2 as SYDVKM. CDR3 sequence reads: CASRPTGGSYEQYF. Written as DNA, the CDR3 is TGTGCCAGCAGACCGACAGGGGGATCCTACGAGCAGTACTTC.

The CDR3 sequence is CAWTIGTNYGYTF. The CDR3 DNA follows: TGTGCCTGGACCATTGGGACAAACTATGGCTACACCTTC. V usage is TRBV30 and J usage is TRBJ1-2; maybe TRBD1 (6 bases). Germline lookup yields CDR1 GTSNPN and CDR2 SVGIG (reference sequence). The CDR3 sequence is 13 residues long. V was shortened by 4 bases and J by 2 bases, with 11 bases between the two germline ends.

V gene TRBV7-2 combines with J gene TRBJ1-3; the match to TRBD1 covers 10 bases. The V segment lost 5 bases and the J segment 4 bases; nucleotides outside the gene matches: 8. The CDR3 has 16 residues. Germline loops: CDR1 SGHTA, CDR2 FQGNSA. The CDR3 spells CASSLRQGAGGNTIYF. The CDR3 DNA is TGTGCCAGCAGCCTTCGACAGGGGGCTGGAGGAAACACCATATATTTT.

The J gene is TRBJ2-7, the V gene TRBV19, with TRBD1 matching 8 bases. Germline V gene sequence: CDR1 LNHDA, CDR2 SQIVND (reference sequence). CDR3 length: 17 amino acids. V shed 4 bases and J 2 bases; nucleotides not matched to a gene: 13. The chain's CDR3 is CASSKGQARGFPYEQYF. The CDR3 coding sequence is TGTGCCAGTAGTAAGGGACAGGCGAGAGGATTTCCCTACGAGCAGTACTTC. Variable domain in full (rest from reference TRBV19 and TRBJ2-7): DGGITQSPKYLFRKEGQNVTLSCEQNLNHDAMYWYRQDPGQGLRLIYYSQIVNDFQKGDIAEGYSVSREKKESFPLTVTSAQKNPTAFYLCASSKGQARGFPYEQYFGPGTRLTVT.

The chain recombines TRBV4-2 with TRBJ2-4; TRBD1 agrees at 9 bases. The CDR3 covers 17 residues. The V gene end was trimmed by 0 bases and the J gene end by 0 bases; junction bases not matched to a gene: 3. Germline assignment: CDR1 LGHNA and CDR2 YNFKEQ. CDR3 sequence: CASSQEGTGTAKNIQYF. CDR3 nucleotides: TGTGCCAGCAGCCAAGAAGGGACAGGGACAGCCAAAAACATTCAGTACTTC.

The chain employs TRBV6-1 and TRBJ2-7; 7 nucleotides align to TRBD1. Germline CDR1 MNHNS, CDR2 SASEGT. The CDR3 sequence is 14 residues long. The trim removed 3 bases at V and 1 base at J, leaving 3 bases unmatched. The CDR3 here is CASSDLQGSYEQYF. For the CDR3, the DNA is TGTGCCAGCAGTGACCTACAGGGGTCCTACGAGCAGTACTTC.

The chain is built from TRBV7-2 and TRBJ1-5; D call uncertain. The CDR3 sequence is 14 residues long. The germline V and J ends were trimmed by 7 bases and 4 bases, with 14 bases remaining between them. Germline V lookup: CDR1 SGHTA, CDR2 FQGNSA. In DNA form, the CDR3 reads TGTGCCAGCACCGAGCGGGCCCTAAATCAGCCCCAGCATTTT. This encodes CASTERALNQPQHF.

This chain joins TRBV27 and TRBJ2-4; maybe TRBD2 (5 bases). CDR1 and CDR2 (germline): MNHEY, SMNVEV (reference sequence). The V and J ends lost 8 bases and 0 bases respectively, with 17 bases between them. The CDR3 is made up of 16 amino acids. This CDR3 reads CASSEGLSLAKNIQYF. For the CDR3, the DNA is TGTGCCAGCTCCGAAGGACTGTCACTAGCCAAAAACATTCAGTACTTC.

The rearrangement uses TRBV5-1 and TRBJ1-1; D is unclear. Trimming removed 4 bases at V and 7 bases at J, with 14 bases between. There are 13 residues in the CDR3. Germline loops: CDR1 SGHRS, CDR2 YFSETQ. CDR3 protein: CASSPTDGSEAFF. CDR3 nucleotides: TGCGCCAGCAGCCCCACGGACGGGAGTGAAGCTTTCTTT.

The genes are TRBV4-2 and TRBJ1-1; 9 nucleotides align to TRBD1. The germline gives CDR1 LGHNA, CDR2 YNFKEQ. V shed 4 bases, J shed 1 base, and the junction held 10 bases outside the gene matches. The length of the CDR3 is 17 residues. CDR3 nucleotide sequence: TGTGCCAGCAGCCCGGGACAGGGCCTTTCCACGAACACTGAAGCTTTCTTT. Its translation: CASSPGQGLSTNTEAFF.

The gene calls are TRBV7-2 and TRBJ1-4; D call uncertain. The V gene's germline CDR1 is SGHTA and CDR2 FQGNSA. The CDR3 consists of 15 residues. With 8 bases removed from V and 0 bases from J, the gap between germline ends came to 13 bases. The CDR3 protein is CASLKSGSTNEKLFF. CDR3 DNA: TGTGCCAGCCTTAAGTCGGGGTCAACTAATGAAAAACTGTTTTTT.